This T cell receptor (beta chain) was obtained from a study of T-cell reconstitution after alpha-beta-depleted transplantation in children. Broader study findings: Some patients showed high day-60 TCRbeta diversity, which derived from surviving recipient T cells and thymic progenitors. Several hundred expanded graft clones reportedly were the source of alpha-beta T cells about two months after transplant. Counts and diversity of T cells one year after transplant came mostly from newly produced T cells.

V was trimmed by 5 bases and J by 2 bases, leaving 19 bases between them. The CDR3 loop spans 16 amino acids. The germline CDR1 and CDR2 sequences are SGHAT and FQNNGV. Regarding this clonotype: Its specificity is unknown.

It was with unique molecular identifiers that the TCRbeta library was prepared. Each CDR3 protein gets one entry after TCRdb re-called the PCR reads with MiXCR. The sample lists hundreds of thousands of distinct CDR3 sequences, 15% to 20% occurring once. The sample consisted of PBMCs, mostly from graft donor cells, taken 360 days after TCRalphabeta/CD19-depleted stem cell transplant. The chain joins TRBV11-2 to TRBJ2-7; tentatively, D is TRBD2 (6 bases). This receptor was taken from a male patient between 2 and 10 years old who had a stem cell transplant for acute lymphoblastic leukemia, so the T cells may come from the graft donor. CDR3 amino acids: CASSVTPLGGAYEQYF. The DNA of the CDR3 is TGTGCCAGCAGCGTAACACCCCTAGGAGGGGCCTACGAGCAGTACTTC.